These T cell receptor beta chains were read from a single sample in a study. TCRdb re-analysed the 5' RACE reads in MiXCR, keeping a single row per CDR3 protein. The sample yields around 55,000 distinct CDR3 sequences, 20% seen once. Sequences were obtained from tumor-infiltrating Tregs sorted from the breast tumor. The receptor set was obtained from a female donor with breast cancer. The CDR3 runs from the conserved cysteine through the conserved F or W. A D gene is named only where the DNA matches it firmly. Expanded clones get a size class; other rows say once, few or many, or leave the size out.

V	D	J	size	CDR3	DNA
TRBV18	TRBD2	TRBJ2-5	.	CASSSGTTGETQYF	TGTGCCAGCTCATCGGGGACTACGGGAGAGACCCAGTACTTC
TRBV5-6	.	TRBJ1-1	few	CASSLYTLRVNTEAFF	TGTGCCAGCAGCTTATACACCTTACGTGTGAACACTGAAGCTTTCTTT
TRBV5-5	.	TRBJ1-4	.	CASSFRGGNEKLFF	TGTGCCAGCAGCTTTAGGGGTGGGAATGAAAAACTGTTTTTT
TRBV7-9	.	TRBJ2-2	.	CASSKGHEGSGELFF	TGTGCCAGCAGCAAAGGACACGAGGGGTCCGGGGAGCTGTTTTTT
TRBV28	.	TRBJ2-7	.	CASSLRVREQYF	TGTGCCAGCAGTTTACGGGTGAGGGAGCAGTACTTC
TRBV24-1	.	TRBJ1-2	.	CATSDTRTGNYGYTF	TGTGCCACCAGTGATACTCGGACGGGAAACTATGGCTACACCTTC
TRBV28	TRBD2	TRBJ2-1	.	CASIPSGGLTNEQFF	TGTGCCAGCATCCCCTCGGGGGGTCTAACCAATGAGCAGTTCTTC
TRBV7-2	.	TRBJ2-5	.	CASSSSRRSETQYF	TGTGCCAGCAGCTCCTCTCGGCGGTCAGAGACCCAGTACTTC
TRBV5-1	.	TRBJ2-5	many	CASSPGTSQETQYF	TGCGCCAGCAGCCCTGGGACGTCCCAAGAGACCCAGTACTTC
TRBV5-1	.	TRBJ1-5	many	CASSLGGQNQPQHF	TGCGCCAGCAGCTTGGGAGGGCAGAATCAGCCCCAGCATTTT
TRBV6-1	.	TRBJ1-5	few	CASSEPVRTQPQHF	TGTGCCAGCAGTGAACCTGTCAGGACGCAGCCCCAGCATTTT
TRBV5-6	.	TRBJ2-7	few	CASSLAGIDEQYF	TGCGCCAGCAGTCTGGCCGGGATCGACGAGCAGTACTTC
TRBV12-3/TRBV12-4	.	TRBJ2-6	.	CASSRPGANVLTF	TGTGCCAGCAGTCGTCCTGGGGCCAACGTCCTGACTTTC
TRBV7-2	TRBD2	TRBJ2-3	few	CASSLPGLAGGPSSTDTQYF	TGTGCCAGCAGCTTACCCGGACTAGCGGGAGGGCCATCGAGCACAGATACGCAGTATTTT
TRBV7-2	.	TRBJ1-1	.	CASSLVRGTGNTEAFF	TGTGCCAGCAGCTTAGTGAGAGGCACGGGGAACACTGAAGCTTTCTTT
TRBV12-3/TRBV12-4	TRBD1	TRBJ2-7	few	CASRMTGSSYEQYF	TGTGCCAGCAGAATGACAGGGAGCTCCTACGAGCAGTACTTC
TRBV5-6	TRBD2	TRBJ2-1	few	CASSRTSGQLGDEQFF	TGTGCCAGCAGCAGGACTAGCGGGCAACTTGGGGATGAGCAGTTCTTC
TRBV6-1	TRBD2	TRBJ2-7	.	CASRNIGGAAYEQYF	TGTGCCAGTCGCAACATCGGGGGGGCTGCGTACGAGCAGTACTTC
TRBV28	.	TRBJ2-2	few	CASSGTHGSGELFF	TGTGCCTCGTCGGGGACCCACGGCTCCGGGGAGCTGTTTTTT
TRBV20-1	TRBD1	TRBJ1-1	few	CSAWGQLNTEAFF	TGCAGTGCTTGGGGACAGCTGAACACTGAAGCTTTCTTT
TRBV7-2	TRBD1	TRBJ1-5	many	CASSFRQGGNQPQHF	TGTGCCAGCAGCTTTAGACAGGGAGGCAATCAGCCCCAGCATTTT
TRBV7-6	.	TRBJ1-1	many	CASSLVARVSLNTEAFF	TGTGCCAGCAGCTTAGTCGCCAGGGTTTCTTTGAACACTGAAGCTTTCTTT
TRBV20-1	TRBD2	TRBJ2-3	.	CSAAPGGTDTQYF	TGCAGTGCTGCTCCGGGAGGGACAGATACGCAGTATTTT
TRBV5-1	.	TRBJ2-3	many	CASSFGGASTDTQYF	TGCGCCAGCAGCTTTGGCGGAGCTAGCACAGATACGCAGTATTTT
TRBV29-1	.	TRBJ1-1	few	CSVAEGGTEAFF	TGCAGCGTTGCGGAAGGGGGAACTGAAGCTTTCTTT
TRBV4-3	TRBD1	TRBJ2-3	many	CASSLSGTASTDTQYF	TGCGCCAGCAGCCTCTCCGGGACAGCAAGCACAGATACGCAGTATTTT
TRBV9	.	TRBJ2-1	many	CASSVGSRVDEQFF	TGTGCCAGCAGCGTAGGGAGTAGGGTAGATGAGCAGTTCTTC